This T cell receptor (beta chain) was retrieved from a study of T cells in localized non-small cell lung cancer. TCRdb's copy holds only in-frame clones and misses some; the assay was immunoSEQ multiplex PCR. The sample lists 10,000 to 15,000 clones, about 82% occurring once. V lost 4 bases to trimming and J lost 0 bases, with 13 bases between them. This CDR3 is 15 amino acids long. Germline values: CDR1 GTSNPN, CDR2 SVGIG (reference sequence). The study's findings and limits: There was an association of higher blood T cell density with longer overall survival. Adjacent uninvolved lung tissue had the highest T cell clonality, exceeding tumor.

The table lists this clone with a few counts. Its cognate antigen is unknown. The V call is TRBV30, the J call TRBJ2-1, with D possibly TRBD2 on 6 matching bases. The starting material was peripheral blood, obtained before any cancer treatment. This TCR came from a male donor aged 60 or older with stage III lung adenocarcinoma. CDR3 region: CAWKVLASSYNEQFF. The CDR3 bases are TGTGCCTGGAAGGTGCTAGCGAGCTCCTACAATGAGCAGTTCTTC.